Listed below are T cell receptor beta chains from one sample, sequenced in a study of T cells in Graves' hyperthyroidism and ophthalmopathy. A single record per CDR3 protein comes from TCRdb applying MiXCR to the multiplex PCR reads. The sample lists a few hundred thousand distinct CDR3 sequences, less than 25% occurring once. Sequencing used blood. The receptors were gathered from a man aged 18 to 35 with Graves' hyperthyroidism. Both conserved end residues are part of each CDR3. The order of the fields is J gene, V gene, CDR3 protein.

TRBJ1-5,TRBV6-1,CASSEARGGGNGNQPQHF
TRBJ1-1,TRBV2,CASILERVPKRGTEAFF
TRBJ2-5,TRBV12-3/TRBV12-4,CASRASVLDQETQYF
TRBJ1-3,TRBV15,CATRIDRGAGNTIYF
TRBJ1-5,TRBV12-3/TRBV12-4,CASSFTEQPQHF
TRBJ2-5,TRBV6-1,CASSRGLGGAEETQYF
TRBJ2-5,TRBV25-1,CASSANYQETQYF
TRBJ1-2,TRBV29-1,CSVRRDSNYGYTF
TRBJ2-2,TRBV6-5,CASTSRGGAELFF
TRBJ2-7,TRBV29-1,CSVEPEIPGTYYEQYF
TRBJ2-5,TRBV12-5,CASGLRTSGSWETQYF
TRBJ2-7,TRBV7-2,CASSLGGGDPYEQYF
TRBJ2-7,TRBV12-3/TRBV12-4,CASNPPGQGVYEQYF
TRBJ2-2,TRBV6-2/TRBV6-3,CAAGRQTNTGELFF
TRBJ2-7,TRBV3-1,CASSPSKGVPYEQYF
TRBJ1-5,TRBV6-1,CASGGQGGQPQHF
TRBJ2-2,TRBV28,CASSAYLGTGELFF
TRBJ2-7,TRBV6-2/TRBV6-3,CASSYRDRSSYEQYF
TRBJ1-5,TRBV28,CASSSHRGRVNQPQHF
TRBJ2-6,TRBV2,CATTRRRGGPLWANVLTF
TRBJ1-5,TRBV15,CATSREQSVNQPQHF
TRBJ1-1,TRBV28,CASRDIILTEAFF